Listed below are T cell receptor beta chains from one sample, sequenced in a study of human T cells and chemical hapten exposure. MiXCR, applied by TCRdb to the RACE reads, yields one record per CDR3 protein. The sample gives under 100,000 distinct CDR3 sequences, 11% of which show up once; about 3.5% is in the top ten. The sequencing used whole blood, collected in connection with sensitization to the hapten diphenylcyclopropenone (DPC). Source of these receptors: a woman aged 45-65 years with alopecia areata. Some clones in this sample may be carry-over from other donors' samples. Both conserved end residues are part of each CDR3. D genes are given only for firm matches. The listing skips clone size in some rows; elsewhere it reads once, few, many or a size class.

V: TRBV6-6
size: many
D: -
CDR3: CASSSGGLRNTIYF

V: TRBV5-5
size: few
D: -
CDR3: CASSFRPLGEQYF

V: TRBV20-1
size: many
D: TRBD1
CDR3: CSAQRTGAEKLFF

V: TRBV12-3/TRBV12-4
size: few
D: TRBD1
CDR3: CASSFRGQGDEKLFF

V: TRBV11-2
size: many
D: -
CDR3: CASSLGGGNEQFF

V: TRBV6-2/TRBV6-3
size: -
D: TRBD1
CDR3: CASSYATGVEAFF

V: TRBV6-1
size: -
D: TRBD2
CDR3: CASSEISGSNNEQFF

V: TRBV28
size: many
D: -
CDR3: CASSTTVGGNQPQHF

V: TRBV4-2
size: few
D: TRBD2
CDR3: CASSPGLAVYEQYF

V: TRBV14
size: many
D: -
CDR3: CASSQAGNYGYTF

V: TRBV18
size: -
D: -
CDR3: CASSLGRTNTEAFF